This is a list of T cell receptor beta chains from one sample in a study of tumor-infiltrating lymphocytes in primary liver carcinoma. TCRdb itself ran the multiplex PCR reads through MiXCR, one entry per CDR3 protein. The table records tens of thousands of distinct CDR3 sequences, more than 70% of them present only once. The specimen was tumor-adjacent normal liver tissue. The receptors derive from a woman between 25 and 40 years old with primary liver carcinoma and hepatitis B virus infection. Each CDR3 is given with its conserved first and last residue. D genes are given only for firm matches. For some rows the clone size is stated as once, few or many, or as a class when expanded; others skip it.

CDR3 protein: CAGSQGPINYEQYF
CDR3 DNA: TGCGCCGGTAGCCAGGGCCCTATAAACTACGAGCAGTACTTC
J gene: TRBJ2-7
V gene: TRBV4-1
clone size: NA
D gene: NA

CDR3 protein: CASSGQGGAYNVQFF
CDR3 DNA: TGTGCCAGCAGCGGACAGGGTGGGGCCTATAATGTGCAGTTTTTC
J gene: TRBJ2-1
V gene: TRBV11-2
clone size: NA
D gene: TRBD1

CDR3 protein: CACSVGGRNQPQHF
CDR3 DNA: TGTGCCTGTAGTGTAGGGGGGCGCAATCAGCCCCAGCATTTT
J gene: TRBJ1-5
V gene: TRBV30
clone size: NA
D gene: NA

CDR3 protein: CASSYPGTNTEAFF
CDR3 DNA: TGTGCCAGCAGTTACCCCGGGACGAACACTGAAGCTTTCTTT
J gene: TRBJ1-1
V gene: TRBV6-7
clone size: NA
D gene: NA

CDR3 protein: CASSTSGPFTDTQYF
CDR3 DNA: TGCGCCAGCAGTACTAGCGGGCCATTCACAGATACGCAGTATTTT
J gene: TRBJ2-3
V gene: TRBV5-1
clone size: many
D gene: TRBD2

CDR3 protein: CASSLTKNTEALF
CDR3 DNA: TGCGCCAGCAGCCTTACAAAGAACACTGAAGCTCTCTTT
J gene: TRBJ1-1
V gene: TRBV6-5
clone size: NA
D gene: NA

CDR3 protein: CANSLMQDTEAFF
CDR3 DNA: TGTGCCAACAGCTTAATGCAGGACACTGAAGCTTTCTTT
J gene: TRBJ1-1
V gene: TRBV11-1
clone size: NA
D gene: NA

CDR3 protein: CASRTDYRYEQFF
CDR3 DNA: TGTGCCAGCAGGACCGACTATCGCTATGAGCAGTTCTTC
J gene: TRBJ2-1
V gene: TRBV28
clone size: many
D gene: NA

CDR3 protein: CASSPQGISNKQYF
CDR3 DNA: TGTGCCAGCAGCCCACAGGGAATTAGCAACAAGCAGTACTTC
J gene: TRBJ2-7
V gene: TRBV7-9
clone size: NA
D gene: NA

CDR3 protein: CASSLSVGSPYNERFF
CDR3 DNA: TGTGCCAGCAGCTTAAGTGTAGGGAGCCCCTACAATGAGCGGTTCTTC
J gene: TRBJ2-1
V gene: TRBV11-2
clone size: NA
D gene: NA

CDR3 protein: CGSSGGVAGAGSYVQYF
CDR3 DNA: TGTGGCAGCAGTGGAGGCGTTGCGGGAGCCGGTTCCTACGTGCAGTACTTC
J gene: TRBJ2-7
V gene: TRBV6-1
clone size: NA
D gene: TRBD2

CDR3 protein: CANSQDFAGSYKQYF
CDR3 DNA: TGCGCCAACAGCCAAGATTTTGCAGGGTCCTACAAGCAGTACTTC
J gene: TRBJ2-7
V gene: TRBV4-3
clone size: NA
D gene: NA

CDR3 protein: CASSDLQPGQGNIIYF
CDR3 DNA: TGCGCCAGTAGCGATCTCCAACCGGGACAGGGAAACATCATATATTTT
J gene: TRBJ1-3
V gene: TRBV10-2
clone size: NA
D gene: TRBD1

CDR3 protein: CASSDGTGGNEQFF
CDR3 DNA: TGTGCCAGCAGTGACGGGACAGGGGGCAATGAGCAGTTCTTC
J gene: TRBJ2-1
V gene: TRBV6-4
clone size: many
D gene: TRBD1

CDR3 protein: CASSLRGDSPLHF
CDR3 DNA: TGTGCCAGCAGCTTACGGGGAGACTCACCACTCCACTTT
J gene: TRBJ1-6
V gene: TRBV11-3
clone size: NA
D gene: NA

CDR3 protein: CDNSQRPSGTSEQYF
CDR3 DNA: TGTGACAACAGTCAAAGACCTTCCGGGACTTCCGAGCAGTACTTC
J gene: TRBJ2-7
V gene: TRBV14
clone size: NA
D gene: NA

CDR3 protein: CATSDGDRVQQYF
CDR3 DNA: TGTGCCACCAGTGATGGGGACAGGGTCCAGCAGTACTTC
J gene: TRBJ2-7
V gene: TRBV24-1
clone size: many
D gene: TRBD1

CDR3 protein: CASSYPIGGVKNEQFF
CDR3 DNA: TGTGCCAGCAGTTACCCAATTGGGGGAGTCAAGAATGAGCAGTTCTTC
J gene: TRBJ2-1
V gene: TRBV6-2/TRBV6-3
clone size: NA
D gene: NA